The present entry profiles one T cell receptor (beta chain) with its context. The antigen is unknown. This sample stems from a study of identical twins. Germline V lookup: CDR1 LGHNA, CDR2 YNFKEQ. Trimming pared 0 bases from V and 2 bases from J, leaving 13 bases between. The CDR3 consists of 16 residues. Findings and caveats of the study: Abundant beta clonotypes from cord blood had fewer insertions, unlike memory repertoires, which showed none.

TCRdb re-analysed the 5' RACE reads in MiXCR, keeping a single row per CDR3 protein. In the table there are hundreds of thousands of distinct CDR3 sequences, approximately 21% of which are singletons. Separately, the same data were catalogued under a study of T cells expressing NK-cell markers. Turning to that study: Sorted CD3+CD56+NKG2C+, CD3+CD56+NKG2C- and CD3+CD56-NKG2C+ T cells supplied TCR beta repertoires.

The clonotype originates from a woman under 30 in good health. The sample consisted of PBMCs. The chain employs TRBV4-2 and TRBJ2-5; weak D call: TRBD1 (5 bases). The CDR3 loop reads CASSQEPDRGQETQYF. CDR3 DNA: TGTGCCAGCAGCCAAGAACCTGACAGAGGACAAGAGACCCAGTACTTC.